A single sample is the source of the 4 T cell receptor beta chains below, sequenced in a study of circulating CD8 cells and anti-PD-1 response in melanoma. TCR libraries were prepared from 15 ng of total RNA with the QIAseq Immune Repertoire TCR panel. From the reads, TCRdb called clonotypes with MiXCR, one entry per CDR3 protein. The table shows about 1,800 distinct CDR3 sequences, with about 7.9% occurring only once. Sorting of live CD3+CD8+TCRalphabeta+ cells by PD-1 and/or TIGIT gave four subsets. The sequencing used CD8+ T cells from PBMCs, collected at baseline or after one month of anti-PD-1 therapy (not recorded which). The source is a human donor with melanoma.

This clonotype ranks as medium-sized. The chain links TRBV27 to TRBJ2-1; no definite D call. V was pared by 6 bases and J by 7 bases, with 16 bases between. The CDR3 is made up of 14 amino acids. The germline V gene has CDR1 MNHEY and CDR2 SMNVEV (reference sequence). CDR3 residues: CASSPVLIGNEQFF. CDR3 nucleotide sequence: TGTGCCAGCAGCCCGGTTTTAATCGGGAATGAGCAGTTCTTC.

This clonotype is labeled as large. The rearrangement joins TRBV4-3 to TRBJ2-3; unclear D gene. Per germline, CDR1 LGHNA and CDR2 YSLEER. The CDR3 totals 15 residues. With 6 bases removed from V and 2 bases from J, the gap between germline ends came to 15 bases. CDR3 protein: CASSRRSELTDTQYF. Written as DNA, the CDR3 is TGCGCCAGCAGTCGGCGAAGCGAACTCACAGATACGCAGTATTTT.

By share of the sample, this clonotype is medium-sized (0.01 to 0.1%). V gene TRBV27 combines with J gene TRBJ1-6; 12 nucleotides line up with TRBD1. V shed 5 bases, J shed 6 bases, and the junction held 14 bases outside the gene matches. The CDR3 loop spans 19 amino acids. Germline lookup yields CDR1 MNHEY and CDR2 SMNVEV (reference sequence). CDR3 sequence (DNA): TGTGCCAGCAGTCCTGGGACAGGGGGCGGCCCCACTAGTAATTCACCCCTCCACTTT. Translation gives CASSPGTGGGPTSNSPLHF.

This clonotype is large (0.1 to 1%) in the sample. V and J are TRBV19 and TRBJ2-7; D may match TRBD1 or TRBD2 (5 bases each). There are 15 residues in the CDR3. Germline V CDR1 and CDR2: LNHDA, SQIVND (reference sequence). V lost 6 bases, J lost 0 bases, and 15 bases lay in between. The CDR3 reads CASSLGTASSYEQYF. The CDR3 region has the DNA TGTGCCAGTAGCCTGGGGACCGCGAGCTCCTACGAGCAGTACTTC. The full variable domain, its missing parts supplied by reference TRBV19 and TRBJ2-7, is DGGITQSPKYLFRKEGQNVTLSCEQNLNHDAMYWYRQDPGQGLRLIYYSQIVNDFQKGDIAEGYSVSREKKESFPLTVTSAQKNPTAFYLCASSLGTASSYEQYFGPGTRLTVT.